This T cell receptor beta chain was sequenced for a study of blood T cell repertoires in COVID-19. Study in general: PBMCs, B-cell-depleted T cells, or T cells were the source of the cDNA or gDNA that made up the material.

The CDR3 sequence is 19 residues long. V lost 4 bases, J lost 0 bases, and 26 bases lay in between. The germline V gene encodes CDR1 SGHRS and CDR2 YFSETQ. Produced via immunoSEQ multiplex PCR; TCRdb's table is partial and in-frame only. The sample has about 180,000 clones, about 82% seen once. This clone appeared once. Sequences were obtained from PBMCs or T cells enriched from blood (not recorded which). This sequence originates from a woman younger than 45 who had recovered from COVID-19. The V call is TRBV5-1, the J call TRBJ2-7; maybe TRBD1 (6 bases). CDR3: CASSTKPSDRNSFSYEQYF. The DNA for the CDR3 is TGCGCCAGCAGCACCAAGCCCTCGGACAGAAACTCTTTCTCCTACGAGCAGTACTTC.